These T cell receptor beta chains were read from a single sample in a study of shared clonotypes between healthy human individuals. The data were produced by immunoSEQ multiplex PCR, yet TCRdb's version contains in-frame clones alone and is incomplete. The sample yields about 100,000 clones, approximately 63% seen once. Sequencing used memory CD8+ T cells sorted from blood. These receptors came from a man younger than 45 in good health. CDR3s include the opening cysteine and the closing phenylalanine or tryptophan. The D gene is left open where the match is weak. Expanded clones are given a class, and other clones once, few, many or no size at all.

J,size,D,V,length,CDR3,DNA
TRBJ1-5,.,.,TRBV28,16,CASRLWRSRGNQPQHF,TGTGCCAGCAGGTTATGGAGGAGCCGCGGTAACCAGCCCCAGCATTTT
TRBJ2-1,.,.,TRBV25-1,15,CASSAERHSYNEQFF,TGTGCCAGCAGCGCAGAGCGGCATTCCTACAATGAGCAGTTCTTC
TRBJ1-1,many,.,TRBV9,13,CASSVGENTEAFF,TGTGCCAGCAGCGTAGGGGAGAACACTGAAGCTTTCTTT
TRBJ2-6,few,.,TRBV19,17,CASSIHFQFSGANVLTF,TGTGCCAGTAGTATCCATTTCCAGTTCTCTGGGGCCAACGTCCTGACTTTC
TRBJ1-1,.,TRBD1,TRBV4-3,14,CASSLGQMNTEAFF,TGCGCCAGCAGCTTGGGACAGATGAACACTGAAGCTTTCTTT
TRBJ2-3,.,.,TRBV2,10,CASSTDTQYF,TGTGCCAGCAGCACAGATACGCAGTATTTT
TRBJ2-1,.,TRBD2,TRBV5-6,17,CASSLGELRLAGDEQFF,TGTGCCAGCAGCTTGGGGGAACTCCGACTGGCGGGGGATGAGCAGTTCTTC
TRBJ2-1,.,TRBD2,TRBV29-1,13,CSAESGREGEQFF,TGCAGCGCAGAAAGCGGGAGGGAGGGTGAGCAGTTCTTC
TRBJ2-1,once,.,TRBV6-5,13,CASSYSRGSEQFF,TGTGCCAGCAGTTACTCGAGAGGATCCGAGCAGTTCTTC
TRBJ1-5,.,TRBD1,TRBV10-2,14,CASSTDRVNQPQHF,TGCGCCAGCAGTACTGACAGGGTAAATCAGCCCCAGCATTTT
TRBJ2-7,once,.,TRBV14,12,CASSQVSYEQYF,TGTGCCAGCAGCCAAGTCTCCTACGAGCAGTACTTC
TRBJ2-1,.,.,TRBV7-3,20,CASSLEIYSGVYSSYNEQFF,TGTGCCAGCAGCTTAGAGATATATAGCGGAGTTTACAGCTCCTACAATGAGCAGTTCTTC
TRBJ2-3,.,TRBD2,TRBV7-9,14,CASRPSGTLDTQYF,TGTGCCAGCCGCCCTAGCGGGACTTTAGATACGCAGTATTTT
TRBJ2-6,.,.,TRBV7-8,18,CASSSGRLPTLGANVLTF,TGTGCCAGCAGCTCGGGACGTCTCCCAACCCTTGGGGCCAACGTCCTGACTTTC
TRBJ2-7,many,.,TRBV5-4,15,CASSSPGVGLYEQYF,TGTGCCAGCAGCTCACCGGGAGTCGGGCTCTACGAGCAGTACTTC
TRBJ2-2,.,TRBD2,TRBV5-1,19,CASSLVLAGLYANTGELFF,TGCGCCAGCAGCTTGGTATTAGCGGGATTATACGCGAACACCGGGGAGCTGTTTTTT
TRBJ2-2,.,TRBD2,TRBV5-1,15,CASSPGLAGAGELFF,TGCGCCAGCAGCCCGGGGCTAGCGGGAGCCGGGGAGCTGTTTTTT
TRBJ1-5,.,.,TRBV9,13,CASSAGLDQPQHF,TGTGCCAGCAGCGCCGGTCTAGATCAGCCCCAGCATTTT
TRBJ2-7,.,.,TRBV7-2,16,CASSFPRDGVEDEQYF,TGTGCCAGCAGCTTCCCGAGGGACGGGGTGGAGGACGAGCAGTACTTC
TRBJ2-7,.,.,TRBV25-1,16,CASSELSTRSSYGQYF,TGTGCCAGCAGTGAGCTGAGCACTAGGAGCTCCTACGGGCAGTACTTC
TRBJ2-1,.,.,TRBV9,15,CASSVDQGSYNEQFF,TGTGCCAGCAGCGTAGATCAGGGCTCCTACAATGAGCAGTTCTTC
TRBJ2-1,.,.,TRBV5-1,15,CASSYDRGGYNEQFF,TGCGCCAGCAGCTACGACCGGGGAGGCTACAATGAGCAGTTCTTC
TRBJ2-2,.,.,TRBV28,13,CASSRTGSGELFF,TGTGCCAGCAGTCGAACAGGGTCCGGGGAGCTGTTTTTT
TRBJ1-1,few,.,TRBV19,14,CASRTQGLGTEAFF,TGTGCCAGTAGAACACAGGGCCTTGGCACTGAAGCTTTCTTT
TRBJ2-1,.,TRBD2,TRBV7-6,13,CASSLSAGGASVF,TGTGCCAGCAGCTTATCAGCGGGAGGGGCCTCGGTCTTC
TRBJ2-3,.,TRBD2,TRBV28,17,CASSRFYREGPTDTQYF,TGTGCCAGCAGCCGTTTCTATCGGGAGGGACCCACAGATACGCAGTATTTT
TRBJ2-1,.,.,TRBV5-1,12,CASSFDRNEQFF,TGCGCCAGCAGCTTCGACAGAAATGAGCAGTTCTTC